The clone carrying this T cell receptor beta chain was observed a handful of times. Time point reported: persistent/refractory GD, antithyroid drugs over 5 years with positive TRAb. From RNA extracted from PBMCs, the TCR library was made. This entry belongs to a study of regulatory T cells in long-lasting Graves disease. CDR3 length: 12 amino acids. CDR1 and CDR2 from the germline V gene are GTSNPN and SVGIG (reference sequence). Trimming cost V 3 bases and J 6 bases, with 12 bases left between them. Arm-PCR of CDR3 regions and iRepertoire HTBI primers were used to build TCR beta libraries. TCRdb reanalysed the multiplex PCR reads using MiXCR and keeps one entry per CDR3 protein. In the table there are roughly 400,000 distinct CDR3 sequences, around 20% of which are singletons.

The sequencing here drew on peripheral blood mononuclear cells (PBMCs), taken when the disease was refractory, from a patient treated with antithyroid drugs. This sequence was found in a female donor with Graves disease. The chain joins TRBV30 to TRBJ2-7; tentative D call: TRBD2 (5 bases). The CDR3 loop is CAWSWVRGEQYF. CDR3 bases: TGTGCCTGGAGCTGGGTCCGGGGCGAGCAGTACTTC.